These T cell receptor beta chains were read from a single sample in a study of human T cells and chemical hapten exposure. Using its own MiXCR run on the RACE reads, TCRdb lists one record per CDR3 protein. The repertoire consists of roughly 48,000 distinct CDR3 sequences, with less than 4.5% occurring once and the leading ten covering approximately 5.5%. The sequenced sample was whole blood. Receptors were obtained from a human donor in good health. Some clones in this sample may be carry-over from other donors' samples. Both conserved end residues are part of each CDR3. Fields, in order: CDR3 length, D gene, J gene, V gene, clone size, CDR3 DNA, CDR3 protein. A D gene is named only where the DNA matches it firmly. Some rows mark clone size as missing; the rest say once, few, many or name a class of expanded clone.

12 NA TRBJ2-7 TRBV28 many TGTGCCAGCAGTTCCCTCGTCCGGGAGCAGTACTTC CASSSLVREQYF
14 NA TRBJ2-2 TRBV5-1 many TGCGCCAGCAGCTTCGAGGGAATGAGCGGGGAGCTGTTTTTT CASSFEGMSGELFF
17 TRBD1 TRBJ2-1 TRBV9 few TGTGCCAGCAGCCCAACACCCGGGACAGGGCACTACAATGAGCAGTTCTTC CASSPTPGTGHYNEQFF
14 NA TRBJ2-7 TRBV6-1 NA TGTGCCAGCAGTGAAATCCCGAGTACCTACGAGCAGTACTTC CASSEIPSTYEQYF
15 TRBD2 TRBJ2-7 TRBV5-1 many TGCGCCAGCAGCCCGGCGCCTAGCGGTACCTACGAGCAGTACTTC CASSPAPSGTYEQYF
17 TRBD2 TRBJ2-1 TRBV15 NA TGTGCCACCAGCAGAGATCCAGGATCGGGGGGTAACAATGAGCAGTTCTTC CATSRDPGSGGNNEQFF
17 TRBD1 TRBJ2-6 TRBV20-1 many TGCAGTGCTAGACCCCCGGGACAGGGACTCGGGACCAACGTCCTGACTTTC CSARPPGQGLGTNVLTF
13 NA TRBJ1-1 TRBV12-3/TRBV12-4 NA TGTGCCAGCAGTCGGGCTTCGAACACTGAAGCTTTCTTT CASSRASNTEAFF
14 NA TRBJ1-4 TRBV7-9 NA TGTGCCAGCAGCCTGGGACGGCCAGGTGGGGAACTGTTTTTT CASSLGRPGGELFF
13 NA TRBJ2-1 TRBV6-1 many TGTGCCAGCAGTGGCGAGGGGAGGTTTGAGCAGTTCTTC CASSGEGRFEQFF
15 NA TRBJ2-5 TRBV20-1 many TGCAGTGCTAGAGACCCCAAGGCCAAAGGGGAGACCCAGTACTTC CSARDPKAKGETQYF
13 NA TRBJ2-3 TRBV10-3 many TGTGCCATCTCTCCCGCGGGGACAGATACGCAGTATTTT CAISPAGTDTQYF
13 TRBD1 TRBJ1-5 TRBV28 many TGTGCCAGCACCGTTGACAGGGTTCAGCCCCAGCATTTT CASTVDRVQPQHF
19 NA TRBJ2-4 TRBV4-1 few TGCGCCAGCAGCCAGGACGCCCATCGTGCGGTAGCGCGCGGAAACATTCAGTACTTC CASSQDAHRAVARGNIQYF